Listed below are T cell receptor beta chains from one sample, sequenced in a study of blood T cell repertoires in COVID-19. Assay used: immunoSEQ multiplex PCR; TCRdb lists only in-frame clones, some missing. The table lists 250,000 or so clones, about nine tenths of them singletons. Sequencing input: peripheral blood. The receptors originated from a man between 35 and 55 years old with active or convalescent COVID-19. The CDR3 runs from the conserved cysteine through the conserved F or W. A D gene is named only where the DNA matches it firmly. Expanded clones get a size class; other rows say once, few or many, or leave the size out.

J gene: TRBJ2-5
clone size: -
V gene: TRBV6-5
D gene: TRBD1
CDR3 protein: CASSYGQGEQETQYF
CDR3 DNA: TGTGCCAGCAGTTACGGACAGGGGGAACAAGAGACCCAGTACTTC

J gene: TRBJ1-1
clone size: -
V gene: TRBV10-2
D gene: -
CDR3 protein: CASSAQGHLNTEAFF
CDR3 DNA: TGCGCCAGCAGTGCCCAAGGACACTTGAACACTGAAGCTTTCTTT

J gene: TRBJ1-5
clone size: -
V gene: TRBV19
D gene: -
CDR3 protein: CASSIIQGRGQPQHF
CDR3 DNA: TGTGCCAGTAGTATAATTCAGGGTCGGGGGCAGCCCCAGCATTTT

J gene: TRBJ1-1
clone size: -
V gene: TRBV24-1
D gene: TRBD1
CDR3 protein: CATSGGTGAFF
CDR3 DNA: TGTGCCACCAGTGGCGGGACAGGAGCTTTCTTT

J gene: TRBJ1-2
clone size: few
V gene: TRBV7-3
D gene: -
CDR3 protein: CASSLRGFDNYGYTF
CDR3 DNA: TGTGCCAGCAGCTTAAGAGGATTTGATAACTATGGCTACACCTTC

J gene: TRBJ2-3
clone size: -
V gene: TRBV6-5
D gene: TRBD1
CDR3 protein: CASSSRQGATDTQYF
CDR3 DNA: TGTGCCAGCAGTTCGCGACAGGGGGCTACAGATACGCAGTATTTT

J gene: TRBJ1-4
clone size: -
V gene: TRBV18
D gene: -
CDR3 protein: CASSPRTDPAGEKLFF
CDR3 DNA: TGTGCCAGCTCCCCACGCACAGATCCGGCAGGTGAAAAACTGTTTTTT

J gene: TRBJ2-7
clone size: -
V gene: TRBV4-1
D gene: -
CDR3 protein: CASSQVGSRGVGYEQYF
CDR3 DNA: TGCGCCAGCAGCCAAGTGGGGTCGCGGGGAGTGGGGTACGAGCAGTACTTC

J gene: TRBJ2-5
clone size: -
V gene: TRBV18
D gene: -
CDR3 protein: CASSPRGGETQYF
CDR3 DNA: TGTGCCAGCTCACCACGTGGCGGAGAGACCCAGTACTTC

J gene: TRBJ2-2
clone size: -
V gene: TRBV6-6
D gene: -
CDR3 protein: CASSTMDRSGELFF
CDR3 DNA: TGTGCCAGCAGTACCATGGACAGATCCGGGGAGCTGTTTTTT

J gene: TRBJ2-2
clone size: -
V gene: TRBV4-2
D gene: TRBD1
CDR3 protein: CASSPTGILGNTGELFF
CDR3 DNA: TGTGCCAGCAGCCCGACAGGGATTTTAGGAAACACCGGGGAGCTGTTTTTT

J gene: TRBJ1-2
clone size: -
V gene: TRBV3-1/TRBV3-2
D gene: -
CDR3 protein: CASSQGAGAGYTF
CDR3 DNA: TGTGCCAGCAGCCAAGGGGCGGGGGCTGGCTACACCTTC

J gene: TRBJ1-2
clone size: -
V gene: TRBV9
D gene: -
CDR3 protein: CASSPRMDGANYGYTF
CDR3 DNA: TGTGCCAGCAGCCCAAGGATGGACGGGGCTAACTATGGCTACACCTTC

J gene: TRBJ2-2
clone size: once
V gene: TRBV5-4
D gene: TRBD1
CDR3 protein: CASSLRTGYGKWTNTGELFF
CDR3 DNA: TGTGCCAGCAGCTTGAGGACAGGGTATGGAAAGTGGACGAACACCGGGGAGCTGTTTTTT

J gene: TRBJ2-2
clone size: -
V gene: TRBV5-1
D gene: TRBD2
CDR3 protein: CASSLVRSGRPGSGELFF
CDR3 DNA: TGCGCCAGCAGCTTGGTCAGGAGCGGGAGGCCAGGGAGCGGGGAGCTGTTTTTT

J gene: TRBJ2-3
clone size: few
V gene: TRBV4-2
D gene: -
CDR3 protein: CASSWGAENTDTQYF
CDR3 DNA: TGTGCCAGCAGCTGGGGAGCGGAGAACACAGATACGCAGTATTTT

J gene: TRBJ1-1
clone size: -
V gene: TRBV19
D gene: -
CDR3 protein: CASRSQGRLNTEAFF
CDR3 DNA: TGTGCCAGTAGATCGCAGGGTCGACTGAACACTGAAGCTTTCTTT

J gene: TRBJ1-1
clone size: few
V gene: TRBV4-1
D gene: -
CDR3 protein: CASSQDGPGIVGAFF
CDR3 DNA: TGCGCCAGCAGCCAAGATGGCCCAGGGATCGTAGGAGCTTTCTTT

J gene: TRBJ1-1
clone size: -
V gene: TRBV29-1
D gene: TRBD1
CDR3 protein: CSVPGQWGPNTEAFF
CDR3 DNA: TGCAGCGTTCCGGGACAGTGGGGACCAAACACTGAAGCTTTCTTT

J gene: TRBJ1-1
clone size: -
V gene: TRBV3-1/TRBV3-2
D gene: -
CDR3 protein: CASSQGIRETEAFF
CDR3 DNA: TGTGCCAGCAGCCAAGGGATCCGGGAGACTGAAGCTTTCTTT

J gene: TRBJ2-1
clone size: -
V gene: TRBV18
D gene: -
CDR3 protein: CASSPWRELGYNEQFF
CDR3 DNA: TGTGCCAGCTCACCTTGGAGGGAGCTGGGGTACAATGAGCAGTTCTTC

J gene: TRBJ1-2
clone size: -
V gene: TRBV5-1
D gene: -
CDR3 protein: CARSAGEGGIEGYTF
CDR3 DNA: TGCGCCCGCAGCGCCGGGGAGGGGGGAATTGAAGGCTACACCTTC

J gene: TRBJ2-7
clone size: few
V gene: TRBV5-6
D gene: TRBD2
CDR3 protein: CASSPRASGWGEQYF
CDR3 DNA: TGTGCCAGCAGCCCGAGGGCTAGCGGGTGGGGGGAGCAGTACTTC

J gene: TRBJ1-5
clone size: -
V gene: TRBV12-3/TRBV12-4
D gene: -
CDR3 protein: CASSPGVNQPQHF
CDR3 DNA: TGTGCCAGCAGTCCCGGTGTCAATCAGCCCCAGCATTTT

J gene: TRBJ2-1
clone size: -
V gene: TRBV7-3
D gene: TRBD2
CDR3 protein: CASSLKAGVDYNEQFF
CDR3 DNA: TGTGCCAGCAGCTTAAAAGCGGGAGTAGACTACAATGAGCAGTTCTTC

J gene: TRBJ2-2
clone size: -
V gene: TRBV7-6
D gene: TRBD1
CDR3 protein: CASSWGTANTGELFF
CDR3 DNA: TGTGCCAGCAGCTGGGGGACAGCGAACACCGGGGAGCTGTTTTTT

J gene: TRBJ1-3
clone size: once
V gene: TRBV3-1/TRBV3-2
D gene: -
CDR3 protein: CASSQQRGNTIYF
CDR3 DNA: TGTGCCAGCAGCCAGCAGAGGGGAAACACCATATATTTT

J gene: TRBJ2-2
clone size: -
V gene: TRBV5-1
D gene: TRBD2
CDR3 protein: CASSSAGLQNTGELFF
CDR3 DNA: TGCGCCAGCAGCTCAGCGGGACTCCAGAACACCGGGGAGCTGTTTTTT

J gene: TRBJ1-1
clone size: -
V gene: TRBV30
D gene: -
CDR3 protein: CAWGPSEAFF
CDR3 DNA: TGTGCCTGGGGCCCAAGCGAAGCTTTCTTT

J gene: TRBJ1-1
clone size: -
V gene: TRBV4-1
D gene: TRBD1
CDR3 protein: CASSPIGQGLNTEAFF
CDR3 DNA: TGCGCCAGCAGCCCTATCGGACAGGGGCTGAACACTGAAGCTTTCTTT

J gene: TRBJ2-1
clone size: -
V gene: TRBV24-1
D gene: -
CDR3 protein: CATSDLNPGLARNEQFF
CDR3 DNA: TGTGCCACCAGTGACCTCAATCCAGGGCTAGCGAGGAATGAGCAGTTCTTC

J gene: TRBJ1-3
clone size: few
V gene: TRBV3-1/TRBV3-2
D gene: -
CDR3 protein: CASSPPGVGNTIYF
CDR3 DNA: TGTGCCAGCAGCCCGCCAGGGGTGGGAAACACCATATATTTT

J gene: TRBJ1-2
clone size: -
V gene: TRBV11-2
D gene: TRBD1
CDR3 protein: CASSPWTGGNYGYTF
CDR3 DNA: TGTGCCAGCAGCCCCTGGACAGGGGGCAACTATGGCTACACCTTC

J gene: TRBJ2-7
clone size: -
V gene: TRBV6-5
D gene: TRBD2
CDR3 protein: CASMSAGGNEQYF
CDR3 DNA: TGTGCCAGCATGTCGGCGGGGGGTAACGAGCAGTACTTC

J gene: TRBJ1-1
clone size: -
V gene: TRBV28
D gene: -
CDR3 protein: CASTTTGEGFTEAFF
CDR3 DNA: TGTGCCAGCACCACTACGGGGGAGGGATTCACTGAAGCTTTCTTT

J gene: TRBJ1-5
clone size: -
V gene: TRBV5-1
D gene: TRBD1
CDR3 protein: CASSRGTGLNQPQHF
CDR3 DNA: TGCGCCAGCAGCCGCGGGACAGGGCTCAATCAGCCCCAGCATTTT

J gene: TRBJ1-1
clone size: -
V gene: TRBV5-1
D gene: -
CDR3 protein: CASSLATLETEAFF
CDR3 DNA: TGCGCCAGCAGCTTGGCGACTCTGGAAACTGAAGCTTTCTTT

J gene: TRBJ2-7
clone size: -
V gene: TRBV6-6
D gene: TRBD2
CDR3 protein: CASRPGGSYEQYF
CDR3 DNA: TGTGCCAGCAGACCGGGGGGTTCCTACGAGCAGTACTTC

J gene: TRBJ2-3
clone size: -
V gene: TRBV16
D gene: -
CDR3 protein: CASSHPDRRTDTQYF
CDR3 DNA: TGTGCCAGCAGCCATCCGGACAGACGCACAGATACGCAGTATTTT

J gene: TRBJ2-1
clone size: -
V gene: TRBV28
D gene: -
CDR3 protein: CASRTIRESQLSEQFF
CDR3 DNA: TGTGCCAGCAGGACGATTAGGGAGAGCCAACTGAGTGAGCAGTTCTTC

J gene: TRBJ1-4
clone size: -
V gene: TRBV12-3/TRBV12-4
D gene: TRBD1
CDR3 protein: CASSTTGEKLFF
CDR3 DNA: TGTGCCAGCAGCACGACAGGGGAAAAACTGTTTTTT

J gene: TRBJ2-7
clone size: few
V gene: TRBV4-1
D gene: -
CDR3 protein: CASSQDGAGLEQYF
CDR3 DNA: TGCGCCAGCAGCCAAGATGGTGCGGGGCTCGAGCAGTACTTC

J gene: TRBJ1-5
clone size: -
V gene: TRBV27
D gene: TRBD1
CDR3 protein: CASSRDSQNQPQHF
CDR3 DNA: TGTGCCAGCAGTCGGGACAGCCAGAATCAGCCCCAGCATTTT

J gene: TRBJ1-5
clone size: -
V gene: TRBV19
D gene: -
CDR3 protein: CASSRELGYQPQHF
CDR3 DNA: TGTGCCAGTAGTAGGGAGTTGGGGTATCAGCCCCAGCATTTT

J gene: TRBJ1-1
clone size: -
V gene: TRBV6-2/TRBV6-3
D gene: TRBD1
CDR3 protein: CASSSGQGDTEAFF
CDR3 DNA: TGTGCCAGCAGTTCGGGACAGGGCGACACTGAAGCTTTCTTT

J gene: TRBJ2-3
clone size: -
V gene: TRBV18
D gene: TRBD1
CDR3 protein: CASSPQGTVATDTQYF
CDR3 DNA: TGTGCCAGCTCACCACAGGGGACAGTCGCCACAGATACGCAGTATTTT

J gene: TRBJ2-1
clone size: -
V gene: TRBV7-9
D gene: -
CDR3 protein: CASSLEQVENEQFF
CDR3 DNA: TGTGCCAGCAGCTTAGAACAGGTCGAGAATGAGCAGTTCTTC

J gene: TRBJ2-1
clone size: -
V gene: TRBV5-1
D gene: TRBD1
CDR3 protein: CASSLPGTGRNEQFF
CDR3 DNA: TGCGCCAGCAGCTTGCCCGGGACAGGTAGGAATGAGCAGTTCTTC

J gene: TRBJ1-2
clone size: few
V gene: TRBV3-1/TRBV3-2
D gene: TRBD1
CDR3 protein: CASSHEDRGPGYTF
CDR3 DNA: TGTGCCAGCAGCCACGAGGACAGGGGTCCTGGCTACACCTTC

J gene: TRBJ2-7
clone size: -
V gene: TRBV5-5
D gene: -
CDR3 protein: CASSSQVYEQYF
CDR3 DNA: TGTGCCAGCAGCTCACAGGTGTACGAGCAGTACTTC

J gene: TRBJ1-2
clone size: -
V gene: TRBV11-3
D gene: TRBD1
CDR3 protein: CASSDPGQGNYGYTF
CDR3 DNA: TGTGCCAGCAGCGACCCGGGACAGGGCAACTATGGCTACACCTTC

J gene: TRBJ1-4
clone size: few
V gene: TRBV5-1
D gene: TRBD1
CDR3 protein: CASSLSQGSSEKLFF
CDR3 DNA: TGCGCCAGCAGCCTATCACAGGGGTCCAGTGAAAAACTGTTTTTT

J gene: TRBJ1-1
clone size: -
V gene: TRBV6-5
D gene: -
CDR3 protein: CASSYADGRGTTEAFF
CDR3 DNA: TGTGCCAGCAGTTACGCCGACGGACGGGGAACGACTGAAGCTTTCTTT

J gene: TRBJ2-2
clone size: once
V gene: TRBV4-2
D gene: TRBD2
CDR3 protein: CASSQEASGGALGELFF
CDR3 DNA: TGTGCCAGCAGCCAAGAGGCTAGCGGGGGGGCCTTAGGGGAGCTGTTTTTT